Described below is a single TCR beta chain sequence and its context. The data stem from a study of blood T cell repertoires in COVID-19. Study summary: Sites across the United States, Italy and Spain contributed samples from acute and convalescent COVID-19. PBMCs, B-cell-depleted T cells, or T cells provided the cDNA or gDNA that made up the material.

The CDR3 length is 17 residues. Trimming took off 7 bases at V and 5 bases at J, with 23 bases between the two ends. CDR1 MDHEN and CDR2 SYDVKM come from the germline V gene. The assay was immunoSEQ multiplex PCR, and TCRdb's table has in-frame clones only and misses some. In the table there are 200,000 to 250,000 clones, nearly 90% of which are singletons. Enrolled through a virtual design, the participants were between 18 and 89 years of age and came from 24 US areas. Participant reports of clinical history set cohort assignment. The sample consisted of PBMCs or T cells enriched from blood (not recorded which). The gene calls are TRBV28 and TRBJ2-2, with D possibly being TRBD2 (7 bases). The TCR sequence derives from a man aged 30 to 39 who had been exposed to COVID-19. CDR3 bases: TGTGCCAGCACCCCGGTCCCGGGGGGCCGGTGGACCGGGGAGCTGTTTTTT. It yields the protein CASTPVPGGRWTGELFF.